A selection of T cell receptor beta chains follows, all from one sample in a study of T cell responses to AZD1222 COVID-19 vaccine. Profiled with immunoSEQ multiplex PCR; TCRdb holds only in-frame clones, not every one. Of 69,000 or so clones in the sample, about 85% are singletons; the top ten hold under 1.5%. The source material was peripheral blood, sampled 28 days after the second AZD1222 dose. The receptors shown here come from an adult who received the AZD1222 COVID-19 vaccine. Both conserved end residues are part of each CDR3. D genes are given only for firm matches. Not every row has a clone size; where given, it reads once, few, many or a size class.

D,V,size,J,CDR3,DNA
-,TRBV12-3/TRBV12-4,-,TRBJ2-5,CASSFLGRETQYF,TGTGCCAGCAGTTTCCTAGGTAGAGAGACCCAGTACTTC
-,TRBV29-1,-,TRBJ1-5,CSAVGVWGQPQHF,TGCAGCGCCGTGGGGGTCTGGGGTCAGCCCCAGCATTTT
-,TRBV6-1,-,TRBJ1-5,CARGVCQPQHF,TGTGCCAGGGGGGTATGTCAGCCCCAGCATTTT
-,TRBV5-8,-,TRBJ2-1,CASSLRTANEQFF,TGTGCCAGCAGCCTGCGAACCGCAAATGAGCAGTTCTTC
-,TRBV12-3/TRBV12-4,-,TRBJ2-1,CASSLGSGPQQFF,TGTGCCAGCAGTCTTGGGTCCGGGCCCCAGCAGTTCTTC
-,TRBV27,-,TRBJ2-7,CASSLFGKASYEQYF,TGTGCCAGCAGTTTATTCGGAAAAGCCTCCTACGAGCAGTACTTC
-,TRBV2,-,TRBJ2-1,CASNEGSAGYNEQFF,TGTGCCAGCAACGAAGGAAGCGCGGGCTACAATGAGCAGTTCTTC
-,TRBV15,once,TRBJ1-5,CATKQGEGIQPQHF,TGTGCCACTAAACAGGGAGAAGGTATCCAGCCCCAGCATTTT
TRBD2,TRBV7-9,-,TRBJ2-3,CASHGGISTDTQYF,TGTGCCAGCCACGGGGGGATTTCCACAGATACGCAGTATTTT
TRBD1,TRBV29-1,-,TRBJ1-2,CSVGTVDSLYGYTF,TGCAGCGTGGGGACAGTCGATAGCTTATATGGCTACACCTTC
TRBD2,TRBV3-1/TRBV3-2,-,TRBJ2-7,CASSLGFGGADYEQYF,TGTGCCAGCAGCCTTGGGTTCGGGGGGGCAGACTACGAGCAGTACTTC
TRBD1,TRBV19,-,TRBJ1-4,CASSIVTGANEKLFF,TGTGCCAGTAGTATAGTTACAGGGGCTAATGAAAAACTGTTTTTT
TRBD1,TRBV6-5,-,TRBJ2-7,CASSYRDRSYEQYF,TGTGCCAGCAGTTACCGGGACAGATCCTACGAGCAGTACTTC
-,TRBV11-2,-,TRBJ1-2,CASSLEGLLASTF,TGTGCCAGCAGCTTAGAAGGGCTCCTGGCTTCCACCTTC
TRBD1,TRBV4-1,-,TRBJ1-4,CASSRGTGTSFLSRDEKLFF,TGCGCCAGCAGCCGCGGGACAGGGACAAGTTTCCTTAGCCGGGATGAAAAACTGTTTTTT
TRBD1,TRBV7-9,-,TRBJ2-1,CASVRTGGTEQFF,TGTGCCAGCGTTAGGACAGGGGGTACTGAGCAGTTCTTC
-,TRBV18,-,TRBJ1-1,CASSPPRDTEAFF,TGTGCCAGCTCACCACCGCGAGACACTGAAGCTTTCTTT
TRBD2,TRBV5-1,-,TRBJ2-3,CASSLVGGLAGGSSTDTQYF,TGCGCCAGCAGCTTGGTCGGCGGGCTAGCGGGGGGCAGTAGCACAGATACGCAGTATTTT
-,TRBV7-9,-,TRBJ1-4,CASSFRLNEKLFF,TGTGCCAGCAGCTTCAGACTTAATGAAAAACTGTTTTTT
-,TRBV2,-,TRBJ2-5,CASREAETQYF,TGTGCCAGTAGAGAGGCGGAGACCCAGTACTTC
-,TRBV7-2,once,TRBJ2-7,CASSLAHEQYF,TGTGCCAGCAGCTTAGCCCACGAGCAGTACTTC
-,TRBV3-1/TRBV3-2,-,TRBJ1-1,CASTAGLNTEAFF,TGTGCCAGCACGGCAGGGTTGAACACTGAAGCTTTCTTT
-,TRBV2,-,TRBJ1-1,CASSEPGGNTEAFF,TGTGCCAGCAGTGAACCGGGTGGGAACACTGAAGCTTTCTTT
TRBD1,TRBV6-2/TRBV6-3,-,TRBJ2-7,CASSYRTGTHEQYF,TGTGCCAGCAGTTACAGGACAGGAACCCACGAGCAGTACTTC
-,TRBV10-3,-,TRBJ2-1,CAISESQEQFF,TGTGCCATCAGTGAGTCCCAGGAGCAGTTCTTC
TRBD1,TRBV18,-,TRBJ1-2,CASSPQGQGSYGYTF,TGTGCCAGCTCACCACAGGGACAGGGGTCCTATGGCTACACCTTC
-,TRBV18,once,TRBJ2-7,CASSPAGTVSYEQYF,TGTGCCAGCTCCCCAGCCGGGACCGTCTCCTACGAGCAGTACTTC
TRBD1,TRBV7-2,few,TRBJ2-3,CASSLPPGQGHTQYF,TGTGCCAGCAGCTTACCACCGGGACAGGGCCATACGCAGTATTTT
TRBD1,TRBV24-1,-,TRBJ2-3,CATSDPPGQGKITDTQYF,TGTGCCACCAGTGACCCGCCGGGACAGGGAAAGATCACAGATACGCAGTATTTT
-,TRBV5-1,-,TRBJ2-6,CASSLSGSGANVLTF,TGCGCCAGCAGCTTGTCGGGCTCTGGGGCCAACGTCCTGACTTTC
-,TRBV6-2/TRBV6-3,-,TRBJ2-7,CASSYLGAEQYF,TGTGCCAGCAGTTACTTGGGGGCCGAGCAGTACTTC
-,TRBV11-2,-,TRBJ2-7,CASSLDGGAAYEQYF,TGTGCCAGCAGCTTAGACGGGGGAGCGGCCTACGAGCAGTACTTC
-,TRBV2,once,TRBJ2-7,CASSEALASCEQYF,TGTGCCAGCAGTGAAGCGCTGGCTAGTTGTGAGCAGTACTTC
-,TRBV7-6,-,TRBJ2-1,CASSFPLNEQFF,TGTGCCAGCAGCTTCCCCCTCAATGAGCAGTTCTTC
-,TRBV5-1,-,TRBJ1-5,CAIFRIGRASNQPQHF,TGCGCCATCTTCCGGATCGGGAGGGCGAGCAATCAGCCCCAGCATTTT
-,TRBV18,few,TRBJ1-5,CASSPEDNQPQHF,TGTGCCAGCTCACCAGAGGACAATCAGCCCCAGCATTTT
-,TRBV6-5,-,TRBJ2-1,CASTRELHEQFF,TGTGCCAGCACCCGAGAGTTACATGAGCAGTTCTTC
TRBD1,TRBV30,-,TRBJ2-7,CAWRPGQGYYEQYF,TGTGCCTGGAGACCAGGACAGGGGTACTACGAGCAGTACTTC
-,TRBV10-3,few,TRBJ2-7,CAISGLSSYEQYF,TGTGCCATCAGTGGCCTTAGCTCCTACGAGCAGTACTTC
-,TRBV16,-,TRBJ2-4,CASSQSRGQVNIQYF,TGTGCCAGCAGCCAATCGCGGGGGCAAGTAAACATTCAGTACTTC
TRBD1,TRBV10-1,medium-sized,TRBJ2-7,CASSGQGIYEQYF,TGCGCCAGCAGTGGACAGGGGATCTACGAGCAGTACTTC
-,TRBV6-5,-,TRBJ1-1,CASRTSGLNTEAFF,TGTGCCAGCAGGACCTCCGGTCTTAACACTGAAGCTTTCTTT
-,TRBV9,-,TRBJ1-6,CASSVGVSSYNSPLHF,TGTGCCAGCAGCGTAGGGGTTAGCTCCTATAATTCACCCCTCCACTTT
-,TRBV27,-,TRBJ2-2,CASSLSTGELFF,TGTGCCAGCAGTTTAAGTACCGGGGAGCTGTTTTTT
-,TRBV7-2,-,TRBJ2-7,CASSSYYEQYF,TGTGCCAGCAGCTCTTACTACGAGCAGTACTTC
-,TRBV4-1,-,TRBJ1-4,CASSQGLVAVATNEKLFF,TGCGCCAGCAGCCAGGGCCTCGTGGCAGTTGCAACTAATGAAAAACTGTTTTTT
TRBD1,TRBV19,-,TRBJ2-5,CASSIIGGIRGETQYF,TGTGCCAGTAGTATTATAGGGGGCATCCGAGGAGAGACCCAGTACTTC
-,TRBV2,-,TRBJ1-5,CASSAEYSNQPQHF,TGTGCCAGCAGTGCCGAGTATAGCAATCAGCCCCAGCATTTT
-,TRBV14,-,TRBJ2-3,CASSLGLGRADTQYF,TGTGCCAGCAGCTTAGGACTGGGGAGAGCAGATACGCAGTATTTT
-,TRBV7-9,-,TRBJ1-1,CASSLEGAITEAFF,TGTGCCAGCAGCTTAGAAGGGGCGATCACTGAAGCTTTCTTT
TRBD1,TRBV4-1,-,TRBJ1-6,CASSQVPGQVNSPLHF,TGCGCCAGCAGCCAGGTACCGGGACAGGTTAATTCACCCCTCCACTTT
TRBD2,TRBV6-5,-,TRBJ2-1,CASSFSGRAYNEQFF,TGTGCCAGCAGTTTTAGCGGGAGGGCCTACAATGAGCAGTTCTTC
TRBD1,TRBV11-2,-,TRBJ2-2,CASRPGQGADGELFF,TGTGCCAGCAGGCCTGGACAGGGGGCCGACGGGGAGCTGTTTTTT
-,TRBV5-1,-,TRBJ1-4,CASSFGGEGEKLFF,TGCGCCAGCAGCTTTGGGGGTGAAGGGGAAAAACTGTTTTTT
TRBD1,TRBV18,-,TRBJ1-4,CASSIGQGATNEKLFF,TGTGCCAGCTCCATCGGCCAGGGGGCTACTAATGAAAAACTGTTTTTT
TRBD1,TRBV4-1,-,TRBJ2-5,CASSHEPGQGGETQYF,TGCGCCAGCAGCCATGAACCGGGACAGGGAGGAGAGACCCAGTACTTC